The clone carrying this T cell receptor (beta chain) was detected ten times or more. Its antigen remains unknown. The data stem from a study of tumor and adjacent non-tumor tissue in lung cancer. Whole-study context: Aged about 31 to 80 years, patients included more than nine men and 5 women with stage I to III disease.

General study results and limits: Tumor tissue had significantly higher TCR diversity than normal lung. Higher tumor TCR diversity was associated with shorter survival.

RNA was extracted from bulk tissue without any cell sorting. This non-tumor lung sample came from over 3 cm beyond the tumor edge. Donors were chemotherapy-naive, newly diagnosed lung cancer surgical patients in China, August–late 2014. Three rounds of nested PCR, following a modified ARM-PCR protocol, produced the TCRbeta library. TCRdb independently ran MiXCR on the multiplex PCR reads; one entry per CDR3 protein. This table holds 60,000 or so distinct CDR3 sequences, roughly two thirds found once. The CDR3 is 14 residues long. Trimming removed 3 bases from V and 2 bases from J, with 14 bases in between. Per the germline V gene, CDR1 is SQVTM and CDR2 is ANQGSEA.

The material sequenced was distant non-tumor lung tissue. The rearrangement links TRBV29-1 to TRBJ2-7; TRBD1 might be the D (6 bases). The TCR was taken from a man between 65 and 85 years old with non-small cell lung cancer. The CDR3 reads CSVDNRDPPYEQYF. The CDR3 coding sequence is TGCAGCGTTGATAACAGGGACCCGCCCTACGAGCAGTACTTC.